This TCR beta chain originates from a study of blood T cell repertoires in COVID-19. In germline, CDR1 is SGDLS, CDR2 YYNGEE. The CDR3 length is 16 residues. Trimming took 4 bases from V and 8 from J; bases not matched to a gene: 12. Repertoires were generated with immunoSEQ multiplex PCR, while TCRdb's copy carries only in-frame clones and drops some. The data show over 300,000 clones, approximately 87% seen once. The source material was PBMCs or T cells enriched from blood (not recorded which). The origin of this receptor is a woman in her twenties or thirties with acute COVID-19. The chain links TRBV9 to TRBJ2-1, with 10 bases aligning to TRBD1. CDR3 bases: TGTGCCAGCAGCAATCCCGGACAGGGGGATCCCCATGAGCAGTTCTTC. Amino acids: CASSNPGQGDPHEQFF.